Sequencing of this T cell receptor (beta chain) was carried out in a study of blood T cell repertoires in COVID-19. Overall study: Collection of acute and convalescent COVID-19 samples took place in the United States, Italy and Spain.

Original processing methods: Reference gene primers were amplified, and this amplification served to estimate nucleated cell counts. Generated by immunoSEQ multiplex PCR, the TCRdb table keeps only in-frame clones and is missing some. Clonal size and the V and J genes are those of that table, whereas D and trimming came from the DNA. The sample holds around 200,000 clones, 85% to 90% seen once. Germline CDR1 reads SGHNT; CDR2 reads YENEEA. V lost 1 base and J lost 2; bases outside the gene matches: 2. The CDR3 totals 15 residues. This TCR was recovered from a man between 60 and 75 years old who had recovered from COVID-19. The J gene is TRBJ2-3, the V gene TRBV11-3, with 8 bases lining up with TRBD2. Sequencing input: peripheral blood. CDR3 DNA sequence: TGTGCCAGCAGCTTAGGCGGGGGGTACACAGATACGCAGTATTTT. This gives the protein CASSLGGGYTDTQYF. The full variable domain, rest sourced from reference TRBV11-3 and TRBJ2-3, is EAGVVQSPRYKIIEKKQPVAFWCNPISGHNTLYWYLQNLGQGPELLIRYENEEAVDDSQLPKDRFSAERLKGVDSTLKIQPAELGDSAVYLCASSLGGGYTDTQYFGPGTRLTVL.